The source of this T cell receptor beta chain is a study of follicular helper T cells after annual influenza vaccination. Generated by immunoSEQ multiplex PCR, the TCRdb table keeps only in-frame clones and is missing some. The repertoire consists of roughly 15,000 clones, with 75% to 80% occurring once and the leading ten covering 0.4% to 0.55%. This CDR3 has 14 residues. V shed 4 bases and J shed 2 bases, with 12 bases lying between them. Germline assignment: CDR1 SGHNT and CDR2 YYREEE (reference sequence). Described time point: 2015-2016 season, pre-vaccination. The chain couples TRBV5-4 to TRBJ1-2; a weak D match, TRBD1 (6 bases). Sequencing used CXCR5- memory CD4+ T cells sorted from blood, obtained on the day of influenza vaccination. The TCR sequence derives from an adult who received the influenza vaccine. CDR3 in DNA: TGTGCCAGCAGCAGTCTGACAGGAAACTATGGCTACACCTTC. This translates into CASSSLTGNYGYTF. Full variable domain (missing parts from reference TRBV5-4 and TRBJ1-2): ETGVTQSPTHLIKTRGQQVTLRCSSQSGHNTVSWYQQALGQGPQFIFQYYREEENGRGNFPPRFSGLQFPNYSSELNVNALELDDSALYLCASSSLTGNYGYTFGSGTRLTVV.